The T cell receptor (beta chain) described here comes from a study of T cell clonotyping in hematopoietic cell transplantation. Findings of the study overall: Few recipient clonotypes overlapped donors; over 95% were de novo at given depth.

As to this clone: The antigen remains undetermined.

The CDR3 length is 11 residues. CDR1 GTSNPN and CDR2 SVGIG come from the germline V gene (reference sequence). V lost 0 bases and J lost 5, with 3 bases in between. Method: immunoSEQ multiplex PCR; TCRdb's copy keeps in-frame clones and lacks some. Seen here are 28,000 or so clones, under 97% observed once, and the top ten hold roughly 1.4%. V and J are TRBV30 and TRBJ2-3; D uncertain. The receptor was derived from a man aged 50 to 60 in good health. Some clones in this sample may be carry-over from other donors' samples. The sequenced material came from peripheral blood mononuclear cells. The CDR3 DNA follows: TGTGCCTGGAGTGTTGTAGATACGCAGTATTTT. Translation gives CAWSVVDTQYF.